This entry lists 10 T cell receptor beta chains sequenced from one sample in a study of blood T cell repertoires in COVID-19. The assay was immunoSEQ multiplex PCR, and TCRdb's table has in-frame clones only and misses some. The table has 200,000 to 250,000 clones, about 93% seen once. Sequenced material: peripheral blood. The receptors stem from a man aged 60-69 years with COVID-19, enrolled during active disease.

The CDR3 nucleotides are TGCGCCAGCAGCCAAGATGAGGGAGAGCAGTACTTC. Translating gives CASSQDEGEQYF. The chain employs TRBV4-3 and TRBJ2-7; a possible D gene is TRBD2 (5 bases). This CDR3 contains 12 residues. Germline V gene data show CDR1 as LGHNA and CDR2 as YSLEER. V was trimmed by 0 bases and J by 7 bases, leaving 7 bases between them.

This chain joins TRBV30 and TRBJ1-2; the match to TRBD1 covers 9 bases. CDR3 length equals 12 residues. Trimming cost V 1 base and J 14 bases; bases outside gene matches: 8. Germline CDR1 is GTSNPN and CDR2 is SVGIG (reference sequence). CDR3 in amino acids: CAWSDPGQGSTF. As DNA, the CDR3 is TGTGCCTGGAGTGACCCGGGACAGGGTTCTACCTTC.

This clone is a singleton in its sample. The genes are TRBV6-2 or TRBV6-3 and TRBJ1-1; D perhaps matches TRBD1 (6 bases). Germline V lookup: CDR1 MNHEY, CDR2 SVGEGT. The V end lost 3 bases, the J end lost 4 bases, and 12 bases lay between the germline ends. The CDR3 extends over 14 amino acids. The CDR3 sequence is CASSYHRVSTEAFF. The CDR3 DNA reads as TGTGCCAGCAGTTATCACAGGGTATCCACTGAAGCTTTCTTT.

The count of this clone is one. The CDR3: CASSPLAGVNEQFF. CDR3 coding DNA: TGTGCCAGTAGTCCCCTAGCGGGGGTGAATGAGCAGTTCTTC. V usage is TRBV19 and J usage is TRBJ2-1, with TRBD2 matching over 10 bases. J lost 7 bases, V lost 5 bases, and 5 bases had no gene match. The CDR3 is 14 residues long. Germline V gene sequence: CDR1 LNHDA, CDR2 SQIVND (reference sequence).

CDR3 sequence (DNA): TGTGCCTGGAATCCAGGGTATAATTCACCCCTCCACTTT. It specifies CAWNPGYNSPLHF. The rearrangement links TRBV30 to TRBJ1-6; D may be TRBD1 (5 bases). Germline V lookup: CDR1 GTSNPN, CDR2 SVGIG (reference sequence). The CDR3 is 13 amino acids. Trimming took 4 bases from V and 4 from J, leaving 8 bases between them.

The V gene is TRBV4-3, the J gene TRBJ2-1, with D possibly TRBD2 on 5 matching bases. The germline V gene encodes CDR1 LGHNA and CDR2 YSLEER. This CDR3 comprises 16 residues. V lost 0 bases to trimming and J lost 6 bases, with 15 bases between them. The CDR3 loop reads CASSQDLTSGGNEQFF. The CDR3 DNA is TGCGCCAGCAGCCAAGACCTAACTAGTGGTGGCAATGAGCAGTTCTTC.

CDR3 nucleotide sequence: TGTGCCAGCAGCCCCCGGAGTACTCTAGCCAAAAACATTCAGTACTTC. This sequence encodes CASSPRSTLAKNIQYF. The chain has TRBV9 and TRBJ2-4, with D uncertain. V was cut by 4 bases and J by 0 bases, with 14 bases left in between. CDR3 length: 16 amino acids. Per the germline V gene, CDR1 is SGDLS and CDR2 is YYNGEE.

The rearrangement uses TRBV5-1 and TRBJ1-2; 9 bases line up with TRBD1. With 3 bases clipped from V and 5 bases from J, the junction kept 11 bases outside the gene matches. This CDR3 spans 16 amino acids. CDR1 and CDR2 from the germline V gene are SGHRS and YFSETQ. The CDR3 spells CASSSGTGTTRYGYTF. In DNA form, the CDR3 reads TGCGCCAGCAGCTCCGGGACAGGGACGACCCGTTATGGCTACACCTTC.

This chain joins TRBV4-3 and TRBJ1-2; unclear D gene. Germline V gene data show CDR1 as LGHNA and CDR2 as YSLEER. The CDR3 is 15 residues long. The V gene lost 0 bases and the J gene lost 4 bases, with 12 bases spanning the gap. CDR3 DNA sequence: TGCGCCAGCAGCCAAGATTGGCAGAGAGGCTATGGCTACACCTTC. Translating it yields CASSQDWQRGYGYTF.

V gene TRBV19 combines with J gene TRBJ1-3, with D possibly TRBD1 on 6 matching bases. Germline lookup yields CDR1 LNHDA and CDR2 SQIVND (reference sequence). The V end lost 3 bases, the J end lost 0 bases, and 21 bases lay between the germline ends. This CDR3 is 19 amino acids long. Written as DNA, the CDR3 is TGTGCCAGTAGTATCGGCGGACAGACCCTTTCTCCCTCTGGAAACACCATATATTTT. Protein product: CASSIGGQTLSPSGNTIYF.